This T cell receptor beta chain was identified in a study of blood T cell repertoires in COVID-19. Sequenced by immunoSEQ multiplex PCR; TCRdb stores in-frame clones only, minus some. There are about 74,000 clones in the sample; around 78% occur only once, and about a sixth lies in the top ten. V gave up 3 bases and J gave up 0 bases, with 11 bases separating them. In germline, CDR1 is MNHEY, CDR2 SMNVEV (reference sequence). This CDR3 contains 15 residues. This chain uses TRBV27 with TRBJ1-1, with D unresolved. The specimen was peripheral blood. The receptor was derived from a human donor in a cohort sampled during active COVID-19. The CDR3 sequence: CASSFGRTMNTEAFF. DNA of the CDR3: TGTGCCAGCAGTTTTGGCAGAACCATGAACACTGAAGCTTTCTTT.